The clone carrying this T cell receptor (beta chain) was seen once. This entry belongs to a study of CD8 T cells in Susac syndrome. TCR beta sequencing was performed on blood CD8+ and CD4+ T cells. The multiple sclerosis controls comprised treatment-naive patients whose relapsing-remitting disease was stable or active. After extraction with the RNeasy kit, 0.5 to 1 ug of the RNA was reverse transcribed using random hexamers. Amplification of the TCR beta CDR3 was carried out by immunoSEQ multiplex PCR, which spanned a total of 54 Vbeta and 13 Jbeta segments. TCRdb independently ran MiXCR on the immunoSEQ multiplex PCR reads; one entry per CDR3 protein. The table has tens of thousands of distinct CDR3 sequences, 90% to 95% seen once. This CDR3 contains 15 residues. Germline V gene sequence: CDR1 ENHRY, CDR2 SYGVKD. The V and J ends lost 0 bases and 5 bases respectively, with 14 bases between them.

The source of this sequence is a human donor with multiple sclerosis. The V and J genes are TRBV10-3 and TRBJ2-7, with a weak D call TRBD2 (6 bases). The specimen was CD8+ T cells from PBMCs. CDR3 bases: TGTGCCATCAGTGAGTCTATCGGGAGTTATAACGAGCAGTACTTC. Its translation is CAISESIGSYNEQYF.